These 2 T cell receptor beta chains were all obtained from the same sample, sequenced in a study of response to subunit inactivated influenza vaccine. TCRdb recomputed calls from the RT-PCR reads with MiXCR, one row per CDR3 protein. The table includes roughly 570,000 distinct CDR3 sequences, around 13% detected once. Here the sequenced sample was PBMCs from blood, taken approximately 13 days after vaccination. Receptors were obtained from a man aged 50-60 years who received an inactivated influenza vaccine.

The V and J genes are TRBV29-1 and TRBJ2-1, with TRBD2 matching over 8 bases. Germline lookup yields CDR1 SQVTM and CDR2 ANQGSEA. This CDR3 has 15 amino acids. With V trimmed by 3 bases and J by 6 bases, 10 bases remained unmatched. The DNA of the CDR3 is TGCAGCGTTGACCCAGAGCGGGAGAATGGCAATGAGCAGTTCTTC. Its translation: CSVDPERENGNEQFF.

This chain connects TRBV6-5 to TRBJ2-1, with D perhaps given as TRBD1 or TRBD2 (5 bases each). Germline V gene data show CDR1 as MNHEY and CDR2 as SVGAGI. This CDR3 has 15 amino acids. The V end was cut by 3 bases, the J end by 0 bases, with 9 bases between. DNA of the CDR3: TGTGCCAGCAGTTATGGGGACGGCTCCTACAATGAGCAGTTCTTC. Protein: CASSYGDGSYNEQFF.